This entry describes one TCR beta chain. Method: immunoSEQ multiplex PCR; TCRdb's copy keeps in-frame clones and lacks some. Counted here are 200,000 to 250,000 clones, 84% occurring once; the ten biggest clones make up less than 20%. This sample is drawn from a study of blood T cell repertoires in COVID-19. Study as a whole: Acute and convalescent COVID-19 specimens originated in the United States, Italy and Spain.

This CDR3 is 15 amino acids long. From germline, CDR1 is LNHDA and CDR2 SQIVND (reference sequence). The junction had 5 bases not matched to a gene; V was cut back by 5 bases and J by 3 bases. The chain has TRBV19 and TRBJ2-5, with TRBD2 identical over 11 bases. The sequencing input was peripheral blood. This sequence was found in a woman older than 75 with active or convalescent COVID-19. The CDR3 is CASSGKGLAEETQYF. CDR3 DNA: TGTGCCAGTAGTGGGAAGGGACTAGCGGAAGAGACCCAGTACTTC.